Below, one T cell receptor (beta chain) is given with its context. What it binds is not known. V was cut by 4 bases and J by 1 base, with 16 bases left in between. The CDR3 runs 16 residues. CDR1 and CDR2 (germline): MDHEN, SYDVKM. The record originates from a study of cytomegalovirus exposure and HLA in healthy donors. Regarding the study as a whole: TRBV6-2, TRBV6-3 and some other V segments were excluded as indistinguishable. Investigators reported approximately 170 TCR beta chains as tied to cytomegalovirus. Sequencing probably produced one cluster of sequence variants that were highly shared.

With 60 Vbeta and 13 Jbeta primers, the PCR was carried out. Original processing notes: Later analysis identified some 80 million unique TCR beta chains, 9 million to 13 million shared. TCRdb's table, derived via immunoSEQ multiplex PCR, lists solely in-frame clones and lacks some. Clone size and the V and J calls come from that table; the DNA yielded D and trimming. Of around 120,000 clones in the sample, 60% to 85% are singletons; the top ten hold roughly 2.5%. This TCR was sampled from a woman in her thirties or forties in good health and CMV-seropositive. The sequencing sample was made of PBMCs. The chain is built from TRBV28 and TRBJ1-1, with a weak D call TRBD1 (6 bases). The CDR3, as DNA: TGTGCCAGCAGTTCCCCACAGGGAACCACGAACACTGAAGCTTTCTTT. Its protein product is CASSSPQGTTNTEAFF.